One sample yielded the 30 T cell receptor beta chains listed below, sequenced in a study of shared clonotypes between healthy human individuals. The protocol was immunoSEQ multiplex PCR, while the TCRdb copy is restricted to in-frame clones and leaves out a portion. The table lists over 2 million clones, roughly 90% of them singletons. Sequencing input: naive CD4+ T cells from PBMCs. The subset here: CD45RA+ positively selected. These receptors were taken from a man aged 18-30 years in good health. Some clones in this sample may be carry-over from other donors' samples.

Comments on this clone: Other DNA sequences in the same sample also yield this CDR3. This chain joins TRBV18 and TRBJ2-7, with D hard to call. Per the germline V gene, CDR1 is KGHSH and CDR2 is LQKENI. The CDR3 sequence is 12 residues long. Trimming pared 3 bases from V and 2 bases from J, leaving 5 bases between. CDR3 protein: CASSPTAYEQYF. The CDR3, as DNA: TGTGCCAGCTCACCCACAGCCTACGAGCAGTACTTC.

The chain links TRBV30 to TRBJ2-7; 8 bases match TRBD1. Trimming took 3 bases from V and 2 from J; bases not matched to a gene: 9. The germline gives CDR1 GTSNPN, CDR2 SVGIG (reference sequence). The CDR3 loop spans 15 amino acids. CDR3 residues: CAWRAGGAGTYEQYF. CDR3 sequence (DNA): TGTGCCTGGAGGGCAGGGGGCGCGGGGACCTACGAGCAGTACTTC.

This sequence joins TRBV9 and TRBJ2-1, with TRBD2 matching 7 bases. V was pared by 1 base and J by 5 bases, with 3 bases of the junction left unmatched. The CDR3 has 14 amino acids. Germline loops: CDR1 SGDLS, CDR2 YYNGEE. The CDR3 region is CASSVRDYHNEQFF. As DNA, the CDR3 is TGTGCCAGCAGCGTACGGGACTACCACAATGAGCAGTTCTTC.

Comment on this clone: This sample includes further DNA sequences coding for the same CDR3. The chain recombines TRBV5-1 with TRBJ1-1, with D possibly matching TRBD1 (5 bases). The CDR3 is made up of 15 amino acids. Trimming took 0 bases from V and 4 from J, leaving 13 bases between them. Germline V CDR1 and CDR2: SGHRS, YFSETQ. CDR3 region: CASSLGSSGGTEAFF. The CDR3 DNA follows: TGCGCCAGCAGCTTGGGTTCTTCGGGGGGCACTGAAGCTTTCTTT. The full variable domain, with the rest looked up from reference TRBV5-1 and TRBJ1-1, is KAGVTQTPRYLIKTRGQQVTLSCSPISGHRSVSWYQQTPGQGLQFLFEYFSETQRNKGNFPGRFSGRQFSNSRSEMNVSTLELGDSALYLCASSLGSSGGTEAFFGQGTRLTVV.

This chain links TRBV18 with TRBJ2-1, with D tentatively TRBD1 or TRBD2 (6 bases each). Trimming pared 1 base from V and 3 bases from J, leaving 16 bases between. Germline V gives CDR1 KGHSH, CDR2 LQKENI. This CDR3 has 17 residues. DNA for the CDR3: TGTGCCAGCTCACCACTTCTTGGGGGGCGCGTCTACAATGAGCAGTTCTTC. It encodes CASSPLLGGRVYNEQFF.

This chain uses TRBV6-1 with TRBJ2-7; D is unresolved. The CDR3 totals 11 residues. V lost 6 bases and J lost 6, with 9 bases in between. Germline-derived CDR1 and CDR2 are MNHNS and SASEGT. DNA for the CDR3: TGTGCCAGCAGCCCCTCATCCGAGCAGTACTTC. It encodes CASSPSSEQYF.

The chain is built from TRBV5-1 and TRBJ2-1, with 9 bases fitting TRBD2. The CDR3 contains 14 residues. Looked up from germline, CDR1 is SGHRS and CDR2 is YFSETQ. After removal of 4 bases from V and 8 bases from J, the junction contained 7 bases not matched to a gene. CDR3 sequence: CASSLAGQPDEQFF. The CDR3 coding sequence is TGCGCCAGCAGCCTAGCGGGACAGCCCGATGAGCAGTTCTTC.

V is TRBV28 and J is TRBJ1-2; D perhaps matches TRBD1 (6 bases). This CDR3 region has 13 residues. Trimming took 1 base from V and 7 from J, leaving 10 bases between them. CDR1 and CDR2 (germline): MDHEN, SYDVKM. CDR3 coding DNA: TGTGCCAGCAGTTTATTGGCAGGGGCTGGCTACACCTTC. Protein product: CASSLLAGAGYTF.

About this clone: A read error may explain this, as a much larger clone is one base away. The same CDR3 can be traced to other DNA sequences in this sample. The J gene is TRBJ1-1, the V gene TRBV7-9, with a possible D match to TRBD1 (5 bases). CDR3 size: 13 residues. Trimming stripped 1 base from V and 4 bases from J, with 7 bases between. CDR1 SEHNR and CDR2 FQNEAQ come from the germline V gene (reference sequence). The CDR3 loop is CASSLGQSTEAFF. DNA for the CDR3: TGTGCCAGCAGCTTAGGACAGAGCACTGAAGCTTTCTTT.

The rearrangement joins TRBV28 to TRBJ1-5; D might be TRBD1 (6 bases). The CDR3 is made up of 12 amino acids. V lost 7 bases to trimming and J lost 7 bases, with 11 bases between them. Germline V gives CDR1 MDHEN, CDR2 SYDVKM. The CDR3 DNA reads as TGTGCCAGCATGGGGGGGGGCCAGCCCCAGCATTTT. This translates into CASMGGGQPQHF.

The CDR3 bases are TGCGCCAGCAGCTTCAGGGTCCCGAACACCGGGGAGCTGTTTTTT. Protein: CASSFRVPNTGELFF. The V gene is TRBV5-1, the J gene TRBJ2-2; the D gene is possibly TRBD1 (5 bases). Germline V lookup: CDR1 SGHRS, CDR2 YFSETQ. V gave up 2 bases and J gave up 0 bases, with 8 bases separating them. This CDR3 is 15 amino acids long.

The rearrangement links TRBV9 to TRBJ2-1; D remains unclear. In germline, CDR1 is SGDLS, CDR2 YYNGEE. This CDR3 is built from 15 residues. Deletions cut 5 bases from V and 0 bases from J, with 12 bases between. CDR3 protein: CASSKGRSSYNEQFF. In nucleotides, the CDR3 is TGTGCCAGCAGTAAAGGCAGGTCCTCCTACAATGAGCAGTTCTTC.

In DNA, the CDR3 is TGTGCCAGCAGTTCCCCGGACAGATTTCATGGCTACACCTTC. Translation: CASSSPDRFHGYTF. This chain joins TRBV27 and TRBJ1-2, with TRBD1 as a possible D gene (6 bases). The V end was cut by 4 bases, the J end by 6 bases, with 15 bases between. The germline gives CDR1 MNHEY, CDR2 SMNVEV (reference sequence). The CDR3 totals 14 residues.

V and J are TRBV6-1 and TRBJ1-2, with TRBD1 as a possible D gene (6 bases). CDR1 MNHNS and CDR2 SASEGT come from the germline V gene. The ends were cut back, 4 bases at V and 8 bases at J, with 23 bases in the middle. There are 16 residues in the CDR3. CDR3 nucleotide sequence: TGTGCCAGCAGTGGTACCCCGCCGACGGACAGTTACGGCTACACCTTC. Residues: CASSGTPPTDSYGYTF.

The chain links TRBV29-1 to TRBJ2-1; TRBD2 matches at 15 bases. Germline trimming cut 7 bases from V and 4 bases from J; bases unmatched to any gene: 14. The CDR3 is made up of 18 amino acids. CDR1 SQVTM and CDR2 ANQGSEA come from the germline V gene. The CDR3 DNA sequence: TGCAGCGCCTGGACAGGAGGGACTAGCGGGAGGAGGTACAATGAGCAGTTCTTC. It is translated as CSAWTGGTSGRRYNEQFF.

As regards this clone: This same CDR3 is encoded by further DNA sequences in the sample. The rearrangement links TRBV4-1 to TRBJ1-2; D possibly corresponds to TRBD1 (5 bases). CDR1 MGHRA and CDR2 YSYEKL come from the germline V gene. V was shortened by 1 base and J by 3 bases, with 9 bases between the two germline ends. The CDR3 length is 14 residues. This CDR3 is CASSQGGGYYGYTF. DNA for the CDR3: TGCGCCAGCAGCCAAGGGGGGGGATACTATGGCTACACCTTC.

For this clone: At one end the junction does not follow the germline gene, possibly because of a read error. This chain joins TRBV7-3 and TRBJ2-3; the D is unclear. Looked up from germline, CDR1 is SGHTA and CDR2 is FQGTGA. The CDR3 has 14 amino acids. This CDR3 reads CASSLTLTLDTQYF. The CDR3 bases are TGTGCCAGCAGCCTAACTCTGACCTTAGATACGCAGTATTTT.

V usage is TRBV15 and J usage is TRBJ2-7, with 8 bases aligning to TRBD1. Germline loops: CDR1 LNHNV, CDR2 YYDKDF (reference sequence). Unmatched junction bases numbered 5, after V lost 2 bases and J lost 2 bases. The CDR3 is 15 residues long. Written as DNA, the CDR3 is TGTGCCACCAGCAGAACTCGGACAGGGACCTACGAGCAGTACTTC. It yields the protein CATSRTRTGTYEQYF. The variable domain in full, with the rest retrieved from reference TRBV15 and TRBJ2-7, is DAMVIQNPRYQVTQFGKPVTLSCSQTLNHNVMYWYQQKSSQAPKLLFHYYDKDFNNEADTPDNFQSRRPNTSFCFLDIRSPGLGDTAMYLCATSRTRTGTYEQYFGPGTRLTVT.

The CDR3 loop reads CASSGDFPPKTQYF. For the CDR3, the DNA is TGTGCCAGCAGTGGCGACTTCCCTCCAAAGACCCAGTACTTC. The chain joins TRBV6-1 to TRBJ2-5; unclear D gene. The CDR3 is 14 amino acids. Looked up from germline, CDR1 is MNHNS and CDR2 is SASEGT. Trimming pared 4 bases from V and 6 bases from J, leaving 15 bases between.

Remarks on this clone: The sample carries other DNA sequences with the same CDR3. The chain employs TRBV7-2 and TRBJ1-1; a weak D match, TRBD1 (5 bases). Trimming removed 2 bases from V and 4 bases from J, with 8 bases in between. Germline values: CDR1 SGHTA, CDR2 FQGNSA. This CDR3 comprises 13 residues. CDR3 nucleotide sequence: TGTGCCAGCAGCTTACGAGGGGCCACTGAAGCTTTCTTT. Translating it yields CASSLRGATEAFF.

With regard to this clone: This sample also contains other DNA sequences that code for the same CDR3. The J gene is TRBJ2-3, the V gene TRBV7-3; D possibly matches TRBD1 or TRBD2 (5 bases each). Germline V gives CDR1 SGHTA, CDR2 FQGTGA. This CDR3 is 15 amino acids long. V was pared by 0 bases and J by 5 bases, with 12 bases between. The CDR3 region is CASSLTGLGGDTQYF. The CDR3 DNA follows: TGTGCCAGCAGCTTAACGGGCCTTGGGGGAGATACGCAGTATTTT.

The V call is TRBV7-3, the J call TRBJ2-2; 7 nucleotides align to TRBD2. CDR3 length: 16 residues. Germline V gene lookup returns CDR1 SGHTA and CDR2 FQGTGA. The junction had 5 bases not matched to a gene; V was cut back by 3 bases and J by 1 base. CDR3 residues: CASSFRLAENTGELFF. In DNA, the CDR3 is TGTGCCAGCAGCTTTCGGCTAGCGGAGAACACCGGGGAGCTGTTTTTT.

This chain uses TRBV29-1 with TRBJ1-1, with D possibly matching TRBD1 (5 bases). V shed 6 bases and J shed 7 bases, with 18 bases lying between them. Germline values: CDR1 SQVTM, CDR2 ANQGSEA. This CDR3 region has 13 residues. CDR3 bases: TGCAGCGTGGCAGGGAAGATGAGGAGTGAAGCTTTCTTT. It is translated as CSVAGKMRSEAFF. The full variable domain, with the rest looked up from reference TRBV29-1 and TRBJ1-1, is SAVISQKPSRDICQRGTSLTIQCQVDSQVTMMFWYRQQPGQSLTLIATANQGSEATYESGFVIDKFPISRPNLTFSTLTVSNMSPEDSSIYLCSVAGKMRSEAFFGQGTRLTVV.

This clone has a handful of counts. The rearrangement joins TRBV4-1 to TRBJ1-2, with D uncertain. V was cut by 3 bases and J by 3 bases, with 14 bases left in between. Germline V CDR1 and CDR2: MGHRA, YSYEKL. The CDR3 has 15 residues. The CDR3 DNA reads TGCGCCAGCAGCCAGCCACGGACCACCTACTATGGCTACACCTTC. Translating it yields CASSQPRTTYYGYTF.

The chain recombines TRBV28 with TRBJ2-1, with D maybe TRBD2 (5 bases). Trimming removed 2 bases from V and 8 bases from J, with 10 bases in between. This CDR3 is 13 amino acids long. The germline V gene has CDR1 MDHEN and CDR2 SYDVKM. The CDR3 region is CASSLDYRDEQFF. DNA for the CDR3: TGTGCCAGCAGTTTAGACTATAGGGATGAGCAGTTCTTC.

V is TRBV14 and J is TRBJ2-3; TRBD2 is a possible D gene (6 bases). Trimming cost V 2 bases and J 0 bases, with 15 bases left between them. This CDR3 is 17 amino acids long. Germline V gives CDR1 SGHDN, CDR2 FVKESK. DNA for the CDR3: TGTGCCAGCAGCCAATTCACTAGCAGGACTAGCACAGATACGCAGTATTTT. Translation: CASSQFTSRTSTDTQYF.

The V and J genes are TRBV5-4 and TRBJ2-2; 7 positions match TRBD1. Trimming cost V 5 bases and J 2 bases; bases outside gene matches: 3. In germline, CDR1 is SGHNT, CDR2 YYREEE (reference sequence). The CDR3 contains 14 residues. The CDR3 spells CASRRDRNTGELFF. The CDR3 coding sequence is TGTGCCAGCAGAAGGGACAGAAACACCGGGGAGCTGTTTTTT.

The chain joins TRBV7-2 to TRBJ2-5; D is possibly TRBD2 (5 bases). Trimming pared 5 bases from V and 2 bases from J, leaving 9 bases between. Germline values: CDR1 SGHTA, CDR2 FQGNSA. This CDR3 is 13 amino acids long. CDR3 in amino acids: CASSPQRQETQYF. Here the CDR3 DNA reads TGTGCCAGCAGCCCCCAGCGGCAAGAGACCCAGTACTTC.

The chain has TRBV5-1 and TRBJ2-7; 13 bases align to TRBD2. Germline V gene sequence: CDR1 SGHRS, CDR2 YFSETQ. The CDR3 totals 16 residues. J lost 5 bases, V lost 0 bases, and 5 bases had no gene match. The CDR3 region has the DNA TGCGCCAGCAGCTTGGAACTAGCGGGAGGGTCCGACGAGCAGTACTTC. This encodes CASSLELAGGSDEQYF. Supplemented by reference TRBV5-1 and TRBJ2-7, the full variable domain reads KAGVTQTPRYLIKTRGQQVTLSCSPISGHRSVSWYQQTPGQGLQFLFEYFSETQRNKGNFPGRFSGRQFSNSRSEMNVSTLELGDSALYLCASSLELAGGSDEQYFGPGTRLTVT.

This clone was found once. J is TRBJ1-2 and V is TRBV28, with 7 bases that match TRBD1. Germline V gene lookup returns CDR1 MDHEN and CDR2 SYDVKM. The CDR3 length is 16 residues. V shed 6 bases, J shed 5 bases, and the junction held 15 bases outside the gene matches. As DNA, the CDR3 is TGTGCCAGCAGCCTATCAGCGACAGGGTTCGGGTATGGCTACACCTTC. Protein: CASSLSATGFGYGYTF.